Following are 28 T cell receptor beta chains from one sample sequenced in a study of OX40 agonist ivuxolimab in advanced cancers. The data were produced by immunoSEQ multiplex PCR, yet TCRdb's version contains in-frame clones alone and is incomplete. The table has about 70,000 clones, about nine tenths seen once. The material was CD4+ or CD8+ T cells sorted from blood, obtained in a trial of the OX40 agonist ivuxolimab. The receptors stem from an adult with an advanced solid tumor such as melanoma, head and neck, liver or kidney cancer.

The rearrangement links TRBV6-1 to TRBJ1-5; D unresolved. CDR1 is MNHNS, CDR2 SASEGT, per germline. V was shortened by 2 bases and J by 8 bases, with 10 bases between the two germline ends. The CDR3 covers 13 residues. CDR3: CASSEREMEPQHF. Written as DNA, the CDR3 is TGTGCCAGCAGTGAACGGGAAATGGAGCCCCAGCATTTT.

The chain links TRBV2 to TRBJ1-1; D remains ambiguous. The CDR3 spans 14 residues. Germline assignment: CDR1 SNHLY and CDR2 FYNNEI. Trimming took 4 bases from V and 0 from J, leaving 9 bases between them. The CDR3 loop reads CASSVDPMNTEAFF. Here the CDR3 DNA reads TGTGCCAGCAGTGTGGACCCCATGAACACTGAAGCTTTCTTT.

This CDR3 is CASSLDRMGNTEAFF. The CDR3 region has the DNA TGCGCCAGCAGCTTGGACCGGATGGGCAACACTGAAGCTTTCTTT. V and J are TRBV5-1 and TRBJ1-1; D is undetermined. V lost 0 bases and J lost 2, with 11 bases in between. The germline gives CDR1 SGHRS, CDR2 YFSETQ. This CDR3 has 15 amino acids.

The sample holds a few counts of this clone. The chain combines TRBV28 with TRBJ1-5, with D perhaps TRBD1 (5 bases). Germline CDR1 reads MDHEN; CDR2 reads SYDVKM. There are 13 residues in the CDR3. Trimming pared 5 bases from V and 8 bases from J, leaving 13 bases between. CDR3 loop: CASSLDRLEPQHF. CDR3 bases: TGTGCCAGCAGTCTAGACAGACTAGAGCCCCAGCATTTT.

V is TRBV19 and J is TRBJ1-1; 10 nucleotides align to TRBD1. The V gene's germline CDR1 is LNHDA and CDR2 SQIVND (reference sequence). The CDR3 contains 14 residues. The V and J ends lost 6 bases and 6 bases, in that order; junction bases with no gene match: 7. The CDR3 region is CASSPDRGRAEAFF. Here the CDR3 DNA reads TGTGCCAGTAGCCCAGACAGGGGGCGAGCTGAAGCTTTCTTT.

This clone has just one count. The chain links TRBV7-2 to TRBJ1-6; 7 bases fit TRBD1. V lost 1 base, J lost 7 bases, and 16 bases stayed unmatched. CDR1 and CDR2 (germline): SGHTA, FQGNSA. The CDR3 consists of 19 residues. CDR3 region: CASSLGPLPGQKANSPLHF. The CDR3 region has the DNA TGTGCCAGCAGCTTAGGGCCCCTCCCGGGACAGAAAGCAAATTCACCCCTCCACTTT. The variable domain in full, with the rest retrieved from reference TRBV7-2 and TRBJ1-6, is GAGVSQSPSNKVTEKGKDVELRCDPISGHTALYWYRQSLGQGLEFLIYFQGNSAPDKSGLPSDRFSAERTGGSVSTLTIQRTQQEDSAVYLCASSLGPLPGQKANSPLHFGNGTRLTVT.

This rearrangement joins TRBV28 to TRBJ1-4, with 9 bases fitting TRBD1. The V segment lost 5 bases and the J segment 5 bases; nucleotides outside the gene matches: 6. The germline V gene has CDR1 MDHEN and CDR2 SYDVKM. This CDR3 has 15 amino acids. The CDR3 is CASSARDRANEKLFF. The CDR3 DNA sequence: TGTGCCAGCAGTGCACGGGACAGGGCGAATGAAAAACTGTTTTTT.

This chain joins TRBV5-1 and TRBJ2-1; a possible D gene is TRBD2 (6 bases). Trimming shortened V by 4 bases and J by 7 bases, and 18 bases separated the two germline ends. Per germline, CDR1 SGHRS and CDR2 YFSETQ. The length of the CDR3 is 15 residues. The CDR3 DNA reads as TGCGCCAGCAGCGTGTATCCCGGGACTCAGAATGAGCAGTTCTTC. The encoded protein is CASSVYPGTQNEQFF.

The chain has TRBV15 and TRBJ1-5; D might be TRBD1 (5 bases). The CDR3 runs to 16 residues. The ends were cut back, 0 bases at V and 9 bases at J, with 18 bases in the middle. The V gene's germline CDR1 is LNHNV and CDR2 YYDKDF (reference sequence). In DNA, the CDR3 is TGTGCCACCAGCAGAGACATTGGAGTTGGGACGGGGCCCCAGCATTTT. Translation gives CATSRDIGVGTGPQHF. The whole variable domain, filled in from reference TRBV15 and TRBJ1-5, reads DAMVIQNPRYQVTQFGKPVTLSCSQTLNHNVMYWYQQKSSQAPKLLFHYYDKDFNNEADTPDNFQSRRPNTSFCFLDIRSPGLGDTAMYLCATSRDIGVGTGPQHFGDGTRLSIL.

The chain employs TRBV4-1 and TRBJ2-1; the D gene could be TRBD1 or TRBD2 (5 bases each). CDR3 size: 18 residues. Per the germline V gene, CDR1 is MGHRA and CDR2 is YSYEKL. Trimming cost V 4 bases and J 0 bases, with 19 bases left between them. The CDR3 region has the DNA TGCGCCAGCAGCCGCCTGGAGACGGGGCAAAGCTCCTACAATGAGCAGTTCTTC. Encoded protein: CASSRLETGQSSYNEQFF.

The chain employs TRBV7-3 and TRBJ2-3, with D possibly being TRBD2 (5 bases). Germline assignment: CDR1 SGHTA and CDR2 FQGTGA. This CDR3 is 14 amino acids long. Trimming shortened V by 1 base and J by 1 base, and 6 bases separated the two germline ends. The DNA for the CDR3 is TGTGCCAGCAGCTTAAACGGGGGCACAGATACGCAGTATTTT. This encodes CASSLNGGTDTQYF.

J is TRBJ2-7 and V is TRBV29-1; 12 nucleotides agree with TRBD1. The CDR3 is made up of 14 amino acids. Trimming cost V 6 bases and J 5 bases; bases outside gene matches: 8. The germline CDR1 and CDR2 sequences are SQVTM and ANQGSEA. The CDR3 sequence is CSVGGGTGGDEQYF. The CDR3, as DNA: TGCAGCGTCGGAGGGGGGACAGGGGGCGACGAGCAGTACTTC.

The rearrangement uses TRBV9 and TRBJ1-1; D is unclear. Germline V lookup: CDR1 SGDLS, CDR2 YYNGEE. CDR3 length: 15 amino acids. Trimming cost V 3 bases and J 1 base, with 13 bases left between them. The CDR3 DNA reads TGTGCCAGCAGCGCGGTTGGGCAGCCGAACACTGAAGCTTTCTTT. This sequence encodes CASSAVGQPNTEAFF.

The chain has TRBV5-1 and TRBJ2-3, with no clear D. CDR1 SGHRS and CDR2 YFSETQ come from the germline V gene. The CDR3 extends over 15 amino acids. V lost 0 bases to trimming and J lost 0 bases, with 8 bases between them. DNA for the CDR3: TGCGCCAGCAGCTTGGAGACACCGAGCACAGATACGCAGTATTTT. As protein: CASSLETPSTDTQYF.

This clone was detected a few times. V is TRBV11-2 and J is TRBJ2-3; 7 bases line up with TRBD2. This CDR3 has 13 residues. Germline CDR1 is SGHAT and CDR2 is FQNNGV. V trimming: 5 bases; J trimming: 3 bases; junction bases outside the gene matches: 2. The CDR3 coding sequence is TGTGCCAGCAGCCCGGGACTAACAGATACGCAGTATTTT. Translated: CASSPGLTDTQYF.

CDR3 loop: CATSRDPAVSSSYNEQFF. The CDR3 DNA follows: TGTGCCACCAGCAGAGATCCCGCCGTATCCAGCTCCTACAATGAGCAGTTCTTC. The V gene is TRBV15, the J gene TRBJ2-1; no definite D call. Per germline, CDR1 LNHNV and CDR2 YYDKDF (reference sequence). The ends were cut back, 0 bases at V and 0 bases at J, with 15 bases in the middle. The CDR3 contains 18 residues.

CDR3 sequence reads: CASSPFGQEGTEAFF. In DNA form, the CDR3 reads TGCGCCAGCAGTCCCTTTGGACAGGAAGGAACTGAAGCTTTCTTT. The rearrangement links TRBV23-1 to TRBJ1-1; 7 nucleotides agree with TRBD1. TRBV23-1 is marked as an open reading frame, function uncertain. This CDR3 contains 15 residues. V was pared by 4 bases and J by 5 bases, with 10 bases of the junction left unmatched.

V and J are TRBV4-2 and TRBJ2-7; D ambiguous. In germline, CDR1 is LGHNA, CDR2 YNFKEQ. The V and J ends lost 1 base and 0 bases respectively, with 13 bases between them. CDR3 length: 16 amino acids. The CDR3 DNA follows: TGTGCCAGCAGCCAAGGACCTGTACAGAGCTCCTACGAGCAGTACTTC. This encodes CASSQGPVQSSYEQYF.

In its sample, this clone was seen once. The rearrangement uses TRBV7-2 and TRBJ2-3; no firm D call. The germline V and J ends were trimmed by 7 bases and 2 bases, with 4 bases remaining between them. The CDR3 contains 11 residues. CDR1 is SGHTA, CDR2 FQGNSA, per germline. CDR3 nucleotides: TGTGCCAGCACCAACACAGATACGCAGTATTTT. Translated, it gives CASTNTDTQYF. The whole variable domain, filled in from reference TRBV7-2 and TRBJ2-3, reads GAGVSQSPSNKVTEKGKDVELRCDPISGHTALYWYRQSLGQGLEFLIYFQGNSAPDKSGLPSDRFSAERTGGSVSTLTIQRTQQEDSAVYLCASTNTDTQYFGPGTRLTVL.

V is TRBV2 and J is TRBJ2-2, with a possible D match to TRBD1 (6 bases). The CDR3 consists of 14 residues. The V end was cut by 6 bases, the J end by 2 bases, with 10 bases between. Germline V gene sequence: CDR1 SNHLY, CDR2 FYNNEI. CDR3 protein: CASRQDSNTGELFF. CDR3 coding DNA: TGTGCCAGCAGACAGGACAGCAACACCGGGGAGCTGTTTTTT.

The CDR3 bases are TGTGCCAGCAGTGATGCCCGGACTCCAGGAAACACCATATATTTT. Protein sequence: CASSDARTPGNTIYF. The V call is TRBV5-4, the J call TRBJ1-3; D not resolved. There are 15 residues in the CDR3. V lost 5 bases to trimming and J lost 4 bases, with 16 bases between them. Germline assignment: CDR1 SGHNT and CDR2 YYREEE (reference sequence).

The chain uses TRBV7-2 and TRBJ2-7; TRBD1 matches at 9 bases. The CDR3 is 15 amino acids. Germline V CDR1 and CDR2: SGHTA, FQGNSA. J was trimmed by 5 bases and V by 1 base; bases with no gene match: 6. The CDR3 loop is CASSLVGTGMDEQYF. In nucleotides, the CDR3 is TGTGCCAGCAGCTTAGTAGGGACAGGGATGGACGAGCAGTACTTC. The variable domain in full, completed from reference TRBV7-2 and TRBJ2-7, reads GAGVSQSPSNKVTEKGKDVELRCDPISGHTALYWYRQSLGQGLEFLIYFQGNSAPDKSGLPSDRFSAERTGGSVSTLTIQRTQQEDSAVYLCASSLVGTGMDEQYFGPGTRLTVT.

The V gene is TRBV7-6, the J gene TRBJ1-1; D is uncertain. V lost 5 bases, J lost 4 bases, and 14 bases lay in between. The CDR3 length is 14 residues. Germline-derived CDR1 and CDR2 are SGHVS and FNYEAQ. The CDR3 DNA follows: TGTGCCAGCAGCCCCTTATACCGGGGCACTGAAGCTTTCTTT. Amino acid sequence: CASSPLYRGTEAFF.

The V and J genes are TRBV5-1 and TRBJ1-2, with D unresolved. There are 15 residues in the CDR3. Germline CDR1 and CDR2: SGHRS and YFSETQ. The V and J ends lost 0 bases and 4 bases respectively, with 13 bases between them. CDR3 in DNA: TGCGCCAGCAGCTTGGACAGTGAGGTGGGCTATGGCTACACCTTC. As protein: CASSLDSEVGYGYTF.

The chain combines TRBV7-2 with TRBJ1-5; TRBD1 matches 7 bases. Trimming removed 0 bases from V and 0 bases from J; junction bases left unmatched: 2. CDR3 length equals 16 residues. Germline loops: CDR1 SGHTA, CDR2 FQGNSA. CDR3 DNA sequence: TGTGCCAGCAGCTTAGCCCGGACAGGTAGCAATCAGCCCCAGCATTTT. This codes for CASSLARTGSNQPQHF.

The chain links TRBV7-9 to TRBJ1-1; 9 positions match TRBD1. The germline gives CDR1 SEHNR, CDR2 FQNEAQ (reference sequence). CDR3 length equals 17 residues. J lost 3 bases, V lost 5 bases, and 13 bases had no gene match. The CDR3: CASSPLGTGRQDTEAFF. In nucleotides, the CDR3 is TGTGCCAGCAGCCCCCTCGGGACAGGGCGCCAGGACACTGAAGCTTTCTTT.

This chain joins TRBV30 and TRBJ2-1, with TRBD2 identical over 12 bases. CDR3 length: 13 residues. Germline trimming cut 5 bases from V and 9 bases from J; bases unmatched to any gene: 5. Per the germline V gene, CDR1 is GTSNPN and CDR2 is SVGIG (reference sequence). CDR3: CAWLTSGGGEQFF. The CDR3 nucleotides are TGTGCCTGGTTGACTAGCGGGGGAGGTGAGCAGTTCTTC.

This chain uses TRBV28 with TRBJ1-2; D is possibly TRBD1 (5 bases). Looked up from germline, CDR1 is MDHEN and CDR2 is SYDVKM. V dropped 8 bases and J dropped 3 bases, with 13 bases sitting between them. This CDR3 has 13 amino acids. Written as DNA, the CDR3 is TGTGCCAGCCTCCAATTACAGGACTATGGCTACACCTTC. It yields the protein CASLQLQDYGYTF.